A single sample is the source of the 19 T cell receptor beta chains below, sequenced in a study of T-cell memory formation after mild COVID-19. A single record per CDR3 protein comes from TCRdb applying MiXCR to the 5' RACE reads. The data contain approximately 480,000 distinct CDR3 sequences, 15% to 20% of them singletons. Sequenced: PBMCs or a T cell subset sorted from them (not recorded which). These receptors originate from an adult woman who had mild COVID-19 (a few samples of this study predate the infection). Cell type and time point are not known.

The chain has TRBV29-1 and TRBJ2-2, with unresolved D. The CDR3 extends over 14 amino acids. V gave up 4 bases and J gave up 5 bases, with 14 bases separating them. Germline V gene lookup returns CDR1 SQVTM and CDR2 ANQGSEA. The CDR3 reads CSVALPTVTGELFF. The CDR3, as DNA: TGCAGCGTTGCCCTCCCGACGGTTACCGGGGAGCTGTTTTTT.

The sample holds a few counts of this clonotype. The rearrangement links TRBV6-1 to TRBJ1-2, with 7 positions matching TRBD1. The CDR3 has 15 residues. Per germline, CDR1 MNHNS and CDR2 SASEGT. V lost 5 bases, J lost 4 bases, and 10 bases stayed unmatched. Here the CDR3 DNA reads TGTGCCAGCAGTTCTCGGACAGGACGCCCCTATGGCTACACCTTC. This sequence encodes CASSSRTGRPYGYTF.

This sequence joins TRBV3-1 and TRBJ2-7, with D hard to call. With 7 bases removed from V and 0 bases from J, the gap between germline ends came to 10 bases. The CDR3 runs 13 residues. The V gene's germline CDR1 is LGHDT and CDR2 YNNKEL (reference sequence). The CDR3 DNA follows: TGTGCCAGCACGAGCGTCGACTCCTACGAGCAGTACTTC. Translated, it gives CASTSVDSYEQYF.

This clonotype has a handful of counts. The V gene is TRBV6-4, the J gene TRBJ2-1; D is ambiguous. CDR1 is MRHNA and CDR2 is SNTAGT in the germline V gene. CDR3 length: 13 residues. The germline V and J ends were trimmed by 0 bases and 5 bases, with 5 bases remaining between them. CDR3 residues: CASSDSGNNEQFF. As DNA, the CDR3 is TGTGCCAGCAGTGACTCGGGGAACAATGAGCAGTTCTTC.

This chain connects TRBV2 to TRBJ2-2; 7 bases are shared with TRBD2. The length of the CDR3 is 12 residues. V lost 7 bases to trimming and J lost 5 bases; unmatched junction nucleotides: 1. Germline CDR1 reads SNHLY; CDR2 reads FYNNEI. CDR3 sequence reads: CASMRGTGELFF. CDR3 nucleotides: TGTGCCAGCATGCGGGGGACCGGGGAGCTGTTTTTT.

There are many counts of this clonotype. CDR3 coding DNA: TGTGCCACCAGCAGAGATTGGCGGAGCACGCAGTATTTT. Its translation: CATSRDWRSTQYF. This chain connects TRBV15 to TRBJ2-3; no clear D. There are 13 residues in the CDR3. Between the trimmed V and J ends, which lost 0 bases and 9 bases, there was a span of 10 bases. The germline gives CDR1 LNHNV, CDR2 YYDKDF (reference sequence).

The J gene is TRBJ2-7, the V gene TRBV5-1; possibly TRBD1 for D (6 bases). The V end lost 4 bases, the J end lost 4 bases, and 27 bases lay between the germline ends. The CDR3 covers 18 residues. Germline V CDR1 and CDR2: SGHRS, YFSETQ. The CDR3 DNA follows: TGCGCCAGCAGCGATGGTCCAATGGATACAGGGTATACGTACGAGCAGTACTTC. Its protein product is CASSDGPMDTGYTYEQYF.

The V call is TRBV5-5, the J call TRBJ2-7; 9 positions agree with TRBD2. This CDR3 is built from 16 residues. Germline values: CDR1 SGHKS, CDR2 YYEKEE (reference sequence). Unmatched junction bases numbered 15, after V lost 6 bases and J lost 5 bases. The CDR3: CASTPGRSGGTNEQYF. For the CDR3, the DNA is TGTGCCAGCACCCCAGGTCGGAGCGGGGGGACCAACGAGCAGTACTTC.

This chain links TRBV24-1 with TRBJ2-5; 8 bases are a match to TRBD2. The germline gives CDR1 KGHDR, CDR2 SFDVKD. Trimming took 1 base from V and 3 from J; bases not matched to a gene: 6. There are 16 residues in the CDR3. The CDR3: CATSDFGTREEETQYF. As DNA, the CDR3 is TGTGCCACCAGTGATTTCGGGACTAGAGAGGAAGAGACCCAGTACTTC.

The genes are TRBV5-1 and TRBJ2-5, with 9 positions matching TRBD1. The CDR3 has 15 amino acids. V lost 4 bases and J lost 4; bases outside the gene matches: 8. Germline V lookup: CDR1 SGHRS, CDR2 YFSETQ. CDR3 nucleotides: TGCGCCAGCAGCCGGACAGGGGAGGTGGCAGAGACCCAGTACTTC. Translation: CASSRTGEVAETQYF.

The V gene is TRBV11-2, the J gene TRBJ1-5; TRBD1 is a possible D gene (5 bases). The V end was cut by 5 bases, the J end by 0 bases, with 14 bases between. From germline, CDR1 is SGHAT and CDR2 FQNNGV. This CDR3 is 16 amino acids long. CDR3 amino acids: CASSHVGGDSNQPQHF. In DNA form, the CDR3 reads TGTGCCAGCAGCCATGTCGGGGGTGATAGCAATCAGCCCCAGCATTTT. The full variable domain, its missing parts supplied by reference TRBV11-2 and TRBJ1-5, is EAGVAQSPRYKIIEKRQSVAFWCNPISGHATLYWYQQILGQGPKLLIQFQNNGVVDDSQLPKDRFSAERLKGVDSTLKIQPAKLEDSAVYLCASSHVGGDSNQPQHFGDGTRLSIL.

CDR3 DNA: TGTGCCAGCAGCTACCCTCAGCGGGAGCCTCGTAATGAGCAGTTCTTC. Amino acid sequence: CASSYPQREPRNEQFF. The J gene is TRBJ2-1, the V gene TRBV6-2 or TRBV6-3, with 8 bases lining up with TRBD2. Germline assignment: CDR1 MNHEY and CDR2 SVGEGT. Trimming cost V 6 bases and J 7 bases; bases outside gene matches: 14. CDR3 length: 16 residues.

Ten or more counts support this clonotype. The chain is built from TRBV29-1 and TRBJ1-1; tentative D call: TRBD1 (5 bases). This CDR3 is built from 11 residues. Germline V gives CDR1 SQVTM, CDR2 ANQGSEA. V lost 4 bases to trimming and J lost 7 bases, with 10 bases between them. The chain's CDR3 is CSVGGDGEAFF. CDR3 DNA sequence: TGCAGCGTTGGGGGGGATGGTGAAGCTTTCTTT.

This clonotype was seen at least ten times. The chain links TRBV12-3 or TRBV12-4 to TRBJ1-4; D call uncertain. This CDR3 is 13 amino acids long. Trimming removed 7 bases at V and 0 bases at J, with 6 bases between. The CDR3 DNA sequence: TGTGCCAGCAAGCGTTCAACTAATGAAAAACTGTTTTTT. It specifies CASKRSTNEKLFF.

This clonotype has more than one count but fewer than ten. The chain uses TRBV12-3 or TRBV12-4 and TRBJ2-7; D not resolved. Trimming shortened V by 4 bases and J by 2 bases, and 9 bases separated the two germline ends. CDR3 length: 13 amino acids. CDR3 protein: CASSWTTAYEQYF. The CDR3 bases are TGTGCCAGCAGTTGGACCACCGCCTACGAGCAGTACTTC.

Ten or more counts support this clonotype. The CDR3 is CATSRDTAEMYGYTF. Here the CDR3 DNA reads TGTGCCACCAGCAGAGATACGGCGGAGATGTATGGCTACACCTTC. The chain recombines TRBV15 with TRBJ1-2; D is undetermined. This CDR3 region has 15 residues. Looked up from germline, CDR1 is LNHNV and CDR2 is YYDKDF (reference sequence). V was trimmed by 0 bases and J by 5 bases, leaving 13 bases between them.

V is TRBV5-1 and J is TRBJ2-7; TRBD2 agrees at 9 bases. The CDR3 has 20 amino acids. In germline, CDR1 is SGHRS, CDR2 YFSETQ. J gave up 0 bases and V 5 bases, and 21 bases lay outside the gene matches. CDR3 DNA: TGCGCCAGCAGTTATAAGACCGGGACTAGCAACCTTATAAGCTCCTACGAGCAGTACTTC. This sequence encodes CASSYKTGTSNLISSYEQYF.

This clonotype was seen only a few times. The gene calls are TRBV5-6 and TRBJ2-2; 8 nucleotides match TRBD1. Germline lookup yields CDR1 SGHDT and CDR2 YYEEEE. The V and J ends lost 0 bases and 6 bases, in that order; junction bases with no gene match: 7. The CDR3 sequence is 16 residues long. The CDR3 sequence: CASSLVPTGAAGELFF. The DNA of the CDR3 is TGTGCCAGCAGCTTGGTACCGACAGGGGCGGCCGGGGAGCTGTTTTTT.

This clonotype was counted a few times. V usage is TRBV11-2 and J usage is TRBJ2-1, with 11 bases lining up with TRBD2. This CDR3 spans 16 amino acids. Per germline, CDR1 SGHAT and CDR2 FQNNGV. V was clipped by 4 bases and J by 6 bases; unmatched bases: 8. The chain's CDR3 is CASSSLAGGQSNEQFF. CDR3 bases: TGTGCCAGCAGCTCTTTAGCGGGGGGGCAGAGCAATGAGCAGTTCTTC.